This entry lists 25 T cell receptor beta chains sequenced from one sample in a study of CD8 T cells in Susac syndrome. Reverse transcription used about 0.5 to 1 ug RNA and random hexamers. TCRdb redid the calling of the immunoSEQ multiplex PCR reads with MiXCR, one entry per CDR3 protein. Among 160,000 or so distinct CDR3 sequences, 94% were seen once, and the ten largest hold about 0.086%. The specimen was CD4+ T cells from PBMCs. All receptors derive from a human donor with multiple sclerosis.

This chain links TRBV19 with TRBJ1-2, with D perhaps TRBD1 (5 bases). Trimming removed 4 bases at V and 6 bases at J, with 12 bases between. This CDR3 comprises 13 residues. Germline CDR1 and CDR2: LNHDA and SQIVND (reference sequence). The CDR3 region has the DNA TGTGCCAGTAGTACCATGGGGGGTGATGGCTACACCTTC. Encoded protein: CASSTMGGDGYTF. Supplemented by reference TRBV19 and TRBJ1-2, the full variable domain reads DGGITQSPKYLFRKEGQNVTLSCEQNLNHDAMYWYRQDPGQGLRLIYYSQIVNDFQKGDIAEGYSVSREKKESFPLTVTSAQKNPTAFYLCASSTMGGDGYTFGSGTRLTVV.

The chain joins TRBV2 to TRBJ1-2, with D possibly being TRBD1 (6 bases). The V gene lost 5 bases and the J gene lost 6 bases, with 16 bases spanning the gap. The CDR3 has 14 amino acids. Per the germline V gene, CDR1 is SNHLY and CDR2 is FYNNEI. The CDR3 region is CASSLTGYRHGYTF. The CDR3 DNA reads as TGTGCCAGCAGTTTAACAGGGTATAGACATGGCTACACCTTC.

The CDR3 here is CSVDDRQETQYF. The CDR3 DNA reads TGCAGCGTTGACGATAGGCAAGAGACCCAGTACTTC. This chain uses TRBV29-1 with TRBJ2-5; D gene unclear. V shed 3 bases and J shed 2 bases, with 7 bases lying between them. This CDR3 comprises 12 residues. Germline CDR1 is SQVTM and CDR2 is ANQGSEA.

The chain carries TRBV13 and TRBJ1-1; 7 bases match TRBD1. Trimming took 4 bases from V and 8 from J; bases not matched to a gene: 7. The CDR3 has 13 residues. Germline CDR1 is PRHDT and CDR2 is FYEKMQ (reference sequence). The CDR3 sequence: CASSYNRGREAFF. CDR3 in DNA: TGTGCCAGCAGCTACAACAGGGGACGGGAAGCTTTCTTT.

This clonotype was counted once. The chain joins TRBV7-2 to TRBJ1-2, with D perhaps TRBD1 (6 bases). The V gene's germline CDR1 is SGHTA and CDR2 FQGNSA. This CDR3 contains 16 residues. Deletions cut 1 base from V and 4 bases from J, with 16 bases between. CDR3 sequence reads: CASSLGSGAGGYGYTF. The CDR3 DNA reads as TGTGCCAGCAGCTTAGGATCGGGGGCAGGTGGCTATGGCTACACCTTC.

The CDR3 DNA follows: TGTGCCAGCGGGGGGAGACCTAGGAGCTCCTACGAGCAGTACTTC. Translating gives CASGGRPRSSYEQYF. The chain carries TRBV2 and TRBJ2-7; possibly TRBD2 for D (6 bases). CDR3 length: 15 residues. The V gene's germline CDR1 is SNHLY and CDR2 FYNNEI. Trimming took 8 bases from V and 0 from J, leaving 17 bases between them.

The rearrangement joins TRBV12-3 or TRBV12-4 to TRBJ1-1; perhaps TRBD1 as D (5 bases). The CDR3 is 15 amino acids. The V gene lost 0 bases and the J gene lost 1 base, with 9 bases spanning the gap. CDR3 in amino acids: CASSLAGTRNTEAFF. CDR3 nucleotides: TGTGCCAGCAGTTTAGCGGGGACGAGGAACACTGAAGCTTTCTTT.

The V call is TRBV6-6, the J call TRBJ2-3; D gene ambiguous. The germline V gene has CDR1 MNHNY and CDR2 SVGAGI (reference sequence). V was clipped by 5 bases and J by 5 bases, with 8 bases between them. The length of the CDR3 is 12 residues. CDR3 sequence reads: CASSPHLDTQYF. The CDR3 region has the DNA TGTGCCAGCAGTCCCCACTTAGATACGCAGTATTTT.

The rearrangement joins TRBV3-1 to TRBJ1-5; D unclear. The CDR3 covers 12 residues. The germline V gene has CDR1 LGHDT and CDR2 YNNKEL (reference sequence). V lost 4 bases and J 3 bases, leaving 4 bases between the germline ends. The CDR3 reads CASSRDNQPQHF. CDR3 sequence (DNA): TGTGCCAGCAGCCGGGACAATCAGCCCCAGCATTTT.

The DNA for the CDR3 is TGTGCCATCAGTGAGTCGCAGGGACAGGAACCAGCCAAAAACATTCAGTACTTC. This sequence encodes CAISESQGQEPAKNIQYF. The chain links TRBV10-3 to TRBJ2-4; 8 nucleotides line up with TRBD1. The V gene end was trimmed by 0 bases and the J gene end by 0 bases; junction bases not matched to a gene: 7. Germline V CDR1 and CDR2: ENHRY, SYGVKD. This CDR3 has 18 residues.

This clonotype was detected only once. The rearrangement joins TRBV7-9 to TRBJ1-4; D is undetermined. V was shortened by 5 bases and J by 7 bases, with 8 bases between the two germline ends. This CDR3 is built from 12 residues. Germline V lookup: CDR1 SEHNR, CDR2 FQNEAQ (reference sequence). The CDR3 bases are TGTGCCAGCAGCGGATTTGGTGAAAAACTGTTTTTT. Translated: CASSGFGEKLFF.

The rearrangement links TRBV27 to TRBJ1-2; TRBD1 agrees at 7 bases. Germline lookup yields CDR1 MNHEY and CDR2 SMNVEV (reference sequence). The trim removed 2 bases at V and 7 bases at J, leaving 7 bases unmatched. The CDR3 covers 14 residues. The CDR3: CASSLVSGGGGYTF. CDR3 DNA sequence: TGTGCCAGCAGTTTAGTCTCAGGGGGTGGTGGCTACACCTTC.

The rearrangement links TRBV5-6 to TRBJ2-2; perhaps TRBD2 as D (5 bases). This CDR3 spans 14 amino acids. Looked up from germline, CDR1 is SGHDT and CDR2 is YYEEEE. The V end was cut by 2 bases, the J end by 4 bases, with 9 bases between. The CDR3 DNA sequence: TGTGCCAGCAGCTTTTGGCTAGCCACCGGGGAGCTGTTTTTT. Translation: CASSFWLATGELFF. The whole variable domain, remainder taken from reference TRBV5-6 and TRBJ2-2, is DAGVTQSPTHLIKTRGQQVTLRCSPKSGHDTVSWYQQALGQGPQFIFQYYEEEERQRGNFPDRFSGHQFPNYSSELNVNALLLGDSALYLCASSFWLATGELFFGEGSRLTVL.

The chain couples TRBV6-5 to TRBJ2-7; 8 bases agree with TRBD2. CDR1 MNHEY and CDR2 SVGAGI come from the germline V gene. V shed 2 bases and J 3 bases; nucleotides not matched to a gene: 9. CDR3 length equals 16 residues. The DNA for the CDR3 is TGTGCCAGCAGTTACCATGCACTAGCGGAATACTACGAGCAGTACTTC. This sequence encodes CASSYHALAEYYEQYF.

The chain employs TRBV12-5 and TRBJ1-4; D call uncertain. CDR3 length equals 12 residues. Germline assignment: CDR1 LGHNT and CDR2 FRNRAP. V lost 6 bases, J lost 4 bases, and 6 bases lay in between. The CDR3 nucleotides read TGTGCTAGTGGGGACTTTAATGAAAAACTGTTTTTT. Its protein product is CASGDFNEKLFF.

This chain connects TRBV20-1 to TRBJ2-6; 7 bases fit TRBD1. V lost 0 bases and J lost 0; bases outside the gene matches: 11. The CDR3 covers 19 residues. Per germline, CDR1 DFQATT and CDR2 SNEGSKA (reference sequence). In DNA, the CDR3 is TGCAGTGCTAGAGACCCTTCGGACAGGCAGATCTCTGGGGCCAACGTCCTGACTTTC. Its translation: CSARDPSDRQISGANVLTF.

V is TRBV5-1 and J is TRBJ2-1; 12 bases line up with TRBD2. The CDR3 length is 15 residues. Germline trimming cut 4 bases from V and 4 bases from J; bases unmatched to any gene: 3. Germline V lookup: CDR1 SGHRS, CDR2 YFSETQ. The CDR3 protein is CASSQTSGGYNEQFF. The CDR3 coding sequence is TGCGCCAGCAGCCAGACTAGCGGGGGATACAATGAGCAGTTCTTC.

The rearrangement links TRBV30 to TRBJ2-1; no reliable D call. This CDR3 has 14 residues. Germline V CDR1 and CDR2: GTSNPN, SVGIG (reference sequence). Trimming took 3 bases from V and 4 from J, leaving 13 bases between them. The CDR3 loop reads CAWSIAISYNEQFF. DNA for the CDR3: TGTGCCTGGAGCATAGCAATCAGTTACAATGAGCAGTTCTTC.

The chain combines TRBV6-4 with TRBJ2-6, with 7 bases lining up with TRBD1. Germline-derived CDR1 and CDR2 are MRHNA and SNTAGT. The CDR3 sequence is 17 residues long. V lost 5 bases and J lost 0; bases outside the gene matches: 7. The CDR3 sequence is CASSPFGDSSGANVLTF. The CDR3 DNA reads as TGTGCCAGCAGTCCATTTGGGGACAGCTCTGGGGCCAACGTCCTGACTTTC.

This chain links TRBV4-1 with TRBJ2-7; D assignment may be TRBD1 or TRBD2 (5 bases each). This CDR3 is 15 amino acids long. V gave up 2 bases and J gave up 3 bases, with 14 bases separating them. The germline V gene has CDR1 MGHRA and CDR2 YSYEKL. The CDR3 loop reads CASSQQTGRYYEQYF. CDR3 coding DNA: TGCGCCAGCAGCCAACAGACGGGACGATACTACGAGCAGTACTTC.

The V gene is TRBV20-1, the J gene TRBJ1-4; 9 nucleotides match TRBD1. The CDR3 loop spans 15 amino acids. Germline values: CDR1 DFQATT, CDR2 SNEGSKA (reference sequence). The ends lost 5 bases at V and 8 bases at J; junction bases unmatched: 12. In DNA, the CDR3 is TGCAGTGCTGGGAACCCAGGGACAGGGTCGGAAAAACTGTTTTTT. It specifies CSAGNPGTGSEKLFF.

The CDR3: CASSELEGVFQPQHF. The CDR3 region has the DNA TGTGCCAGCAGCGAACTGGAAGGGGTGTTCCAGCCCCAGCATTTT. V usage is TRBV2 and J usage is TRBJ1-5; a possible D gene is TRBD1 (5 bases). Germline lookup yields CDR1 SNHLY and CDR2 FYNNEI. The V gene lost 6 bases and the J gene lost 7 bases, with 19 bases spanning the gap. This CDR3 is built from 15 residues.

The chain is built from TRBV29-1 and TRBJ2-7, with 13 nucleotides matching TRBD2. Trimming took 6 bases from V and 5 from J; bases not matched to a gene: 13. Germline V gene lookup returns CDR1 SQVTM and CDR2 ANQGSEA. The CDR3 sequence is 16 residues long. CDR3 in DNA: TGCAGCGTCCCTACTAGACTAGCGGGAGGTCTCAACGAGCAGTACTTC. Its translation: CSVPTRLAGGLNEQYF.

The gene calls are TRBV6-2 or TRBV6-3 and TRBJ2-1; D not certain. This CDR3 region has 14 residues. The germline CDR1 and CDR2 sequences are MNHEY and SVGEGT. The V end lost 10 bases, the J end lost 5 bases, and 18 bases lay between the germline ends. The CDR3 sequence is CATLTFTSHNEQFF. DNA of the CDR3: TGTGCCACCCTTACCTTCACTTCGCACAATGAGCAGTTCTTC.

The chain recombines TRBV29-1 with TRBJ1-2, with D unresolved. V was shortened by 4 bases and J by 1 base, with 13 bases between the two germline ends. Germline CDR1 is SQVTM and CDR2 is ANQGSEA. The CDR3 extends over 14 amino acids. CDR3: CSVARQVDNYGYTF. As DNA, the CDR3 is TGCAGCGTTGCTCGGCAGGTCGATAACTATGGCTACACCTTC.